In this sample, the clone carrying this T cell receptor beta chain turned up once. This sample is drawn from a study of blood T cell repertoires in COVID-19. Study summary: Italy, Spain and the United States were the sources of the convalescent and acute COVID-19 samples. The analysed material was cDNA or gDNA that came from T cells, B-cell-depleted T cells, or PBMCs.

The CDR3 extends over 14 amino acids. Trimming cost V 6 bases and J 0 bases, with 12 bases left between them. Germline CDR1 and CDR2: LNHDA and SQIVND (reference sequence). In the authors' workflow: The authors estimated nucleated cell counts from reference gene primer amplification. The assay was immunoSEQ multiplex PCR, and TCRdb's table has in-frame clones only and misses some. For V, J and clone size, that table is used; D and trimming come from the DNA. The table has about 260,000 clones, roughly 86% seen once. The sequence was obtained from a man aged 35 to 55 who had recovered from COVID-19. The sample consisted of peripheral blood. V is TRBV19 and J is TRBJ2-7; the D gene is possibly TRBD1 (5 bases). DNA of the CDR3: TGTGCCAGTAGCAGACAGATAAGCTCCTACGAGCAGTACTTC. Residues: CASSRQISSYEQYF.